Sequencing of this T cell receptor beta chain was carried out in a study of T cell changes during pregnancy in multiple sclerosis. Assay: immunoSEQ multiplex PCR; the TCRdb copy retains only in-frame clones and omits some. The sample yields 43,000 or so clones, roughly 92% seen once. Germline V gene data show CDR1 as SGHAT and CDR2 as FQDESV (reference sequence). The CDR3 spans 15 residues. V dropped 1 base and J dropped 0 bases, with 10 bases sitting between them. The rearrangement uses TRBV11-1 and TRBJ2-7, with D perhaps TRBD2 (6 bases). Here the sequenced sample was peripheral blood, taken in the third trimester of pregnancy. The source is a female donor with multiple sclerosis, enrolled in a pregnancy study. The CDR3 is CASSLEAGPSYEQYF. In DNA form, the CDR3 reads TGTGCCAGCAGCTTAGAGGCGGGGCCCTCCTACGAGCAGTACTTC.